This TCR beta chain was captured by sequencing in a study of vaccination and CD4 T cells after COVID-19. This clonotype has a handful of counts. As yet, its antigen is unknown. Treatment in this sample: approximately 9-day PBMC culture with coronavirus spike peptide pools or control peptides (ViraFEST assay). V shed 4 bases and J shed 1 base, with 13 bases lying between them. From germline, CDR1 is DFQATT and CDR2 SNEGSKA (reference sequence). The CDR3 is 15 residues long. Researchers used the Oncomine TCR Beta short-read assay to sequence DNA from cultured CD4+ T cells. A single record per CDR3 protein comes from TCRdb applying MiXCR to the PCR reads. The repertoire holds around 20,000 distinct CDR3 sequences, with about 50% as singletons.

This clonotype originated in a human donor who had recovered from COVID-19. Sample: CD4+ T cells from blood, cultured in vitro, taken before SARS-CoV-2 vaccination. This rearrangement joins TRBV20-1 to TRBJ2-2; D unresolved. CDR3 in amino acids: CSAKTATLNTGELFF. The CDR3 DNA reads TGCAGTGCTAAAACAGCGACTCTGAACACCGGGGAGCTGTTTTTT.